This passage covers 32 T cell receptor beta chains from one sample sequenced in a study of blood T cells in healthy people across ages. The second PCR ran about 6 to 11 cycles with a sample-barcoded 5' primer and J-beta primers. TCRdb re-called the 5' RACE reads with MiXCR, one entry per CDR3 protein. This table has 1.5 million to 2 million distinct CDR3 sequences, roughly 43% appearing once. Input material: blood. These TCRs come from a human donor in good health.

In regard to this clonotype: At one boundary the junction diverges from the germline segment, which might be a read error. This chain joins TRBV7-2 and TRBJ1-4; D unresolved. In germline, CDR1 is SGHTA, CDR2 FQGNSA. This CDR3 is built from 12 residues. Written as DNA, the CDR3 is TGTGCCAGCAGCTCCCTAGGTGGAAAACGGTTTTTT. Translating it yields CASSSLGGKRFF. Based on the CDR3 plus reference TRBV7-2 and TRBJ1-4, the full variable domain is GAGVSQSPSNKVTEKGKDVELRCDPISGHTALYWYRQSLGQGLEFLIYFQGNSAPDKSGLPSDRFSAERTGGSVSTLTIQRTQQEDSAVYLCASSSLGGKRFFGSGTQLSVL.

This clonotype was recorded at least ten times. This chain joins TRBV18 and TRBJ2-5; tentatively, D is TRBD1 (6 bases). The CDR3 has 14 amino acids. CDR1 KGHSH and CDR2 LQKENI come from the germline V gene. Trimming took 4 bases from V and 3 from J, leaving 12 bases between them. CDR3 amino acids: CASSRDISEETQYF. The CDR3, as DNA: TGTGCCAGCTCACGGGACATAAGTGAAGAGACCCAGTACTTC.

V and J are TRBV29-1 and TRBJ2-5; tentative D call: TRBD2 (5 bases). The germline CDR1 and CDR2 sequences are SQVTM and ANQGSEA. Deletions cut 4 bases from V and 5 bases from J, with 8 bases between. This CDR3 is built from 11 residues. The CDR3 is CSVVARETQYF. Here the CDR3 DNA reads TGCAGCGTTGTAGCGAGGGAGACCCAGTACTTC.

This sequence joins TRBV7-2 and TRBJ2-1; D remains ambiguous. The CDR3 extends over 14 amino acids. The V end lost 1 base, the J end lost 6 bases, and 10 bases lay between the germline ends. Germline V gene data show CDR1 as SGHTA and CDR2 as FQGNSA. CDR3 protein: CASSLESILNEQFF. CDR3 sequence (DNA): TGTGCCAGCAGCTTAGAGTCTATCCTCAATGAGCAGTTCTTC.

The chain recombines TRBV7-9 with TRBJ2-7, with 10 bases lining up with TRBD1. V was pared by 3 bases and J by 3 bases, with 8 bases of the junction left unmatched. Germline-derived CDR1 and CDR2 are SEHNR and FQNEAQ (reference sequence). The CDR3 sequence is 16 residues long. In DNA form, the CDR3 reads TGTGCCAGCAGCTTTCCCCTAGGACAGGGGGGCTACGAGCAGTACTTC. Encoded protein: CASSFPLGQGGYEQYF.

The chain is built from TRBV12-3 or TRBV12-4 and TRBJ2-1; D not certain. V was cut by 2 bases and J by 4 bases, with 12 bases left in between. The CDR3 contains 15 residues. Here the CDR3 reads CASSLRLLGYNEQFF. The CDR3 DNA follows: TGTGCCAGCAGTTTACGACTGCTCGGTTACAATGAGCAGTTCTTC.

The chain links TRBV20-1 to TRBJ2-7; D unclear. The DNA matches TRBJ2-5 better at its end, which makes the J call doubtful. The germline CDR1 and CDR2 sequences are DFQATT and SNEGSKA (reference sequence). The CDR3 covers 15 residues. CDR3 in DNA: TGCAGTGCTAGAGATTACAAGGGCACAACGTGGACCCAGTACTTC. Translated: CSARDYKGTTWTQYF.

The V call is TRBV6-2 or TRBV6-3, the J call TRBJ2-3; D assignment may be TRBD1 or TRBD2 (6 bases each). Germline V lookup: CDR1 MNHEY, CDR2 SVGEGT. CDR3 length equals 16 residues. Trimming cost V 8 bases and J 11 bases, with 29 bases left between them. CDR3 amino acids: CASGLGQFITEAGQYF. In nucleotides, the CDR3 is TGTGCCAGCGGCCTCGGACAGTTTATCACCGAAGCGGGGCAGTATTTT.

The genes are TRBV7-2 and TRBJ2-1; D perhaps matches TRBD1 (6 bases). V lost 5 bases and J lost 0, with 20 bases in between. CDR1 is SGHTA, CDR2 FQGNSA, per germline. This CDR3 spans 18 amino acids. The CDR3 sequence: CASSPGTRWRSSYNEQFF. The CDR3 DNA reads TGTGCCAGCAGCCCGGGGACAAGGTGGAGGAGCTCCTACAATGAGCAGTTCTTC.

This clonotype has a single count. This sequence joins TRBV7-2 and TRBJ1-2; D call uncertain. The CDR3 loop spans 12 amino acids. Germline CDR1 SGHTA, CDR2 FQGNSA. The V gene lost 8 bases and the J gene lost 4 bases, with 11 bases spanning the gap. CDR3 in amino acids: CASEVTGYGYTF. The DNA of the CDR3 is TGTGCCAGCGAGGTGACTGGCTATGGCTACACCTTC.

This clonotype was detected a few times. This chain connects TRBV7-2 to TRBJ1-2; tentative D call: TRBD1 (6 bases). Trimming pared 1 base from V and 4 bases from J, leaving 13 bases between. Germline lookup yields CDR1 SGHTA and CDR2 FQGNSA. The CDR3 length is 15 residues. The CDR3: CASSLVEGEAYGYTF. CDR3 in DNA: TGTGCCAGCAGCTTAGTGGAGGGGGAGGCCTATGGCTACACCTTC.

The chain combines TRBV2 with TRBJ2-4; the D is unclear. The CDR3 sequence is 15 residues long. Trimming cost V 7 bases and J 0 bases, with 13 bases left between them. Germline lookup yields CDR1 SNHLY and CDR2 FYNNEI. The CDR3 sequence is CASTPQLSAKNIQYF. The CDR3 bases are TGTGCCAGCACTCCACAGTTATCAGCCAAAAACATTCAGTACTTC.

V usage is TRBV29-1 and J usage is TRBJ1-2; 10 bases are shared with TRBD1. Losses at the gene ends were 4 bases for V and 4 bases for J; bases not matched to a gene: 6. Germline lookup yields CDR1 SQVTM and CDR2 ANQGSEA. The CDR3 is 14 residues long. The CDR3 here is CSVAGQGNGYGYTF. The CDR3 DNA reads as TGCAGCGTTGCGGGACAGGGGAATGGCTATGGCTACACCTTC.

The gene calls are TRBV6-2 or TRBV6-3 and TRBJ2-4; D remains ambiguous. CDR1 and CDR2 (germline): MNHEY, SVGEGT. Trimming took off 2 bases at V and 13 bases at J, with 18 bases between the two ends. The CDR3 length is 14 residues. The CDR3, as DNA: TGTGCCAGCAGTTACGCCCATAAGGAAAAACAGCAGTACTTC. It codes for CASSYAHKEKQQYF.

This chain links TRBV15 with TRBJ2-1, with a possible D match to TRBD1 (5 bases). Germline V gene data show CDR1 as LNHNV and CDR2 as YYDKDF (reference sequence). V gave up 2 bases and J gave up 6 bases, with 8 bases separating them. This CDR3 region has 13 residues. CDR3 in amino acids: CATSRSRVNEQFF. CDR3 DNA sequence: TGTGCCACCAGCAGATCCAGGGTCAATGAGCAGTTCTTC.

There are a few counts of this clonotype. V usage is TRBV7-9 and J usage is TRBJ2-1; D unclear. The ends were cut back, 5 bases at V and 3 bases at J, with 14 bases in the middle. CDR1 SEHNR and CDR2 FQNEAQ come from the germline V gene (reference sequence). This CDR3 region has 15 residues. The CDR3 bases are TGTGCCAGCAGCCTATCACTAACTTTCTACAATGAGCAGTTCTTC. It codes for CASSLSLTFYNEQFF.

A word on this clonotype: One end of the junction varies from germline; a read error may be responsible. The rearrangement uses TRBV7-2 and TRBJ1-2; D uncertain. The germline V gene has CDR1 SGHTA and CDR2 FQGNSA. This CDR3 region has 12 residues. CDR3 amino acids: CASSLLARPSAF. The CDR3 nucleotides read TGTGCCAGCAGCTTATTAGCAAGGCCAAGCGCCTTC.

The chain uses TRBV2 and TRBJ2-5; tentative D call: TRBD2 (5 bases). The CDR3 has 16 amino acids. Trimming took off 3 bases at V and 10 bases at J, with 24 bases between the two ends. The germline gives CDR1 SNHLY, CDR2 FYNNEI. DNA for the CDR3: TGTGCCAGCAGTGATCTTATGCGGGCCCCTAAAAAGATCCAGTACTTC. It is translated as CASSDLMRAPKKIQYF.

The rearrangement joins TRBV20-1 to TRBJ1-2, with a tentative D call TRBD1 (5 bases). The CDR3 length is 15 residues. The V end was cut by 2 bases, the J end by 4 bases, with 17 bases between. Germline values: CDR1 DFQATT, CDR2 SNEGSKA (reference sequence). For the CDR3, the DNA is TGCAGTGCTAGAATGGTGGGGGACCCCAGCTATGGCTACACCTTC. It codes for CSARMVGDPSYGYTF.

Remarks on this clonotype: Just one base apart from a much larger clone, this may be a read error. The rearrangement uses TRBV6-1 and TRBJ2-1, with 7 bases fitting TRBD1. CDR3 length: 12 amino acids. Germline CDR1 MNHNS, CDR2 SASEGT. V was pared by 5 bases and J by 6 bases, with 1 base of the junction left unmatched. Here the CDR3 DNA reads TGTGCCAGCAGTTGGGACAGCAATGAGCAGTTCTTC. It encodes CASSWDSNEQFF.

This clonotype was counted only a few times. The chain carries TRBV7-9 and TRBJ2-3; D not certain. Germline CDR1 is SEHNR and CDR2 is FQNEAQ (reference sequence). The CDR3 loop spans 17 amino acids. The V end lost 5 bases, the J end lost 1 base, and 19 bases lay between the germline ends. The CDR3 region is CASSPTPVRLGTDTQYF. CDR3 DNA sequence: TGTGCCAGCAGCCCGACCCCTGTCCGTCTGGGCACAGATACGCAGTATTTT.

This clonotype was seen more than once but under ten times. This rearrangement joins TRBV7-8 to TRBJ1-1; 7 bases are a match to TRBD1. V lost 4 bases, J lost 4 bases, and 12 bases stayed unmatched. The CDR3 contains 16 residues. CDR1 is SGHVS and CDR2 is FQNEAQ in the germline V gene. The CDR3 region has the DNA TGTGCCAGCAGCTCCCAAAAGAGGGGGCTCGGCACTGAAGCTTTCTTT. It codes for CASSSQKRGLGTEAFF.

This chain uses TRBV6-6 with TRBJ1-1; D call uncertain. V was trimmed by 2 bases and J by 5 bases, leaving 9 bases between them. This CDR3 spans 13 amino acids. Germline values: CDR1 MNHNY, CDR2 SVGAGI (reference sequence). CDR3 in DNA: TGTGCCAGCAGTTACGAGATGAGGACTGAAGCTTTCTTT. Encoded protein: CASSYEMRTEAFF.

This chain links TRBV9 with TRBJ2-5; 15 positions match TRBD2. This CDR3 spans 17 amino acids. Germline CDR1 SGDLS, CDR2 YYNGEE. Trimming removed 0 bases from V and 4 bases from J; junction bases left unmatched: 4. The CDR3 loop is CASSVAGTSGGRETQYF. CDR3 DNA: TGTGCCAGCAGCGTAGCTGGGACTAGCGGGGGGCGAGAGACCCAGTACTTC.

The V and J genes are TRBV5-1 and TRBJ2-7; 9 positions agree with TRBD1. With V trimmed by 5 bases and J by 5 bases, 11 bases remained unmatched. Germline V lookup: CDR1 SGHRS, CDR2 YFSETQ. The CDR3 is 15 residues long. Here the CDR3 reads CASRRDGDRADEQYF. The CDR3 DNA reads TGCGCCAGCAGGAGGGATGGGGACAGGGCCGACGAGCAGTACTTC.

This rearrangement joins TRBV3-1 to TRBJ2-5; 8 nucleotides match TRBD1. CDR3 length equals 14 residues. V trimming: 4 bases; J trimming: 4 bases; junction bases outside the gene matches: 5. The V gene's germline CDR1 is LGHDT and CDR2 YNNKEL (reference sequence). The CDR3 DNA reads as TGTGCCAGCAGCCCGACAGGGGAACTAGAGACCCAGTACTTC. This encodes CASSPTGELETQYF.

This clonotype was counted between two and nine times. This chain's CDR3 is CASSLAPGANNEQFF. The CDR3 DNA follows: TGCGCCAGCAGCTTGGCTCCAGGGGCGAACAATGAGCAGTTCTTC. V gene TRBV5-1 combines with J gene TRBJ2-1; TRBD1 might be the D (6 bases). Trimming removed 0 bases from V and 5 bases from J, with 12 bases in between. The CDR3 runs to 15 residues. Looked up from germline, CDR1 is SGHRS and CDR2 is YFSETQ. The full variable domain, completed using reference TRBV5-1 and TRBJ2-1, is KAGVTQTPRYLIKTRGQQVTLSCSPISGHRSVSWYQQTPGQGLQFLFEYFSETQRNKGNFPGRFSGRQFSNSRSEMNVSTLELGDSALYLCASSLAPGANNEQFFGPGTRLTVL.

V and J are TRBV5-1 and TRBJ1-2; D remains ambiguous. V was cut by 0 bases and J by 3 bases, with 12 bases left in between. This CDR3 is built from 15 residues. Germline CDR1 is SGHRS and CDR2 is YFSETQ. The CDR3 here is CASSLEAGEHYGYTF. Written as DNA, the CDR3 is TGCGCCAGCAGCTTGGAAGCGGGTGAGCACTATGGCTACACCTTC.

V usage is TRBV7-9 and J usage is TRBJ2-5; TRBD2 matches at 7 bases. CDR1 SEHNR and CDR2 FQNEAQ come from the germline V gene (reference sequence). This CDR3 has 15 residues. V gave up 5 bases and J gave up 4 bases; unmatched junction bases: 10. CDR3 DNA: TGTGCCAGCAGCCGAAGGTCGCTAGCGGTAGAGACCCAGTACTTC. It encodes CASSRRSLAVETQYF.

The V gene is TRBV2, the J gene TRBJ1-6; D remains ambiguous. Germline values: CDR1 SNHLY, CDR2 FYNNEI. This CDR3 has 12 residues. The germline V and J ends were trimmed by 5 bases and 12 bases, with 11 bases remaining between them. CDR3 residues: CASSTDTQPLHF. The CDR3 DNA reads TGTGCCAGCAGTACCGACACCCAACCCCTCCACTTT.

The chain links TRBV15 to TRBJ2-1; TRBD2 might be the D (5 bases). This CDR3 region has 15 residues. CDR1 and CDR2 from the germline V gene are LNHNV and YYDKDF (reference sequence). V lost 4 bases, J lost 10 bases, and 20 bases lay in between. Here the CDR3 DNA reads TGTGCCACCAGCACGGGGAAGACGGGCTCCTACGAGCAGTTCTTC. Amino acid sequence: CATSTGKTGSYEQFF.

This clonotype turned up a few times. A junction end diverges from the germline sequence, so it may reflect a read error. The chain combines TRBV7-2 with TRBJ2-7; TRBD2 matches at 9 bases. Germline CDR1 and CDR2: SGHTA and FQGNSA. The CDR3 is 15 amino acids. This CDR3 reads CASSVAGVSSYEQYF. Written as DNA, the CDR3 is TGTGCCAGCAGCGTAGCGGGGGTTAGCTCCTACGAGCAGTACTTC.